This TCR beta chain was profiled in a study of T cell repertoires in cytomegalovirus infection. About the study: Evidence of both CMV infection and a matching HLA type came from public TCR beta signatures. Study results and caveats: Across the ex vivo response, the dominant clonotypes were HLA-C-restricted CMV-specific TCR beta clonotypes.

A few counts support this clonotype. As yet, its antigen is unknown. TCRdb used MiXCR to reprocess the reads, holding one entry per CDR3 protein. The repertoire consists of over 95,000 distinct CDR3 sequences, with about 33% occurring once and the leading ten covering less than 45%. This TCR was recovered from a human donor in good health (CMV status not recorded). Some clones in this sample may be carry-over from other donors' samples. The starting material was CD8+ T cells from cultured PBMCs, obtained from culture after CMV antigen stimulation.

Here the CDR3 reads CASSLATGRSEAFF. The CDR3, as DNA: TGCGCCAGCAGCTTGGCCACAGGGAGGTCTGAAGCTTTCTTT. V usage is TRBV5-1 and J usage is TRBJ1-1; possible D gene TRBD1, 6 bases. The CDR3 sequence is 14 residues long. Germline V gene data show CDR1 as SGHRS and CDR2 as YFSETQ. Trimming pared 0 bases from V and 6 bases from J, leaving 12 bases between.